These 20 T cell receptor beta chains came from one sample sequenced in a study of blood T cells in healthy people across ages (dated by TCRdb to about 2015). The library was produced with 5' RACE. For sequencing, an Illumina HiSeq 2500 was employed. A second PCR of about 6 to 11 cycles was performed with a sample-barcoded 5' primer and a J-beta primer mix. TCRdb took the public reads, trimmed them with fastp at Q25, ran MiXCR for clone calling and kept in-frame beta chains. Every distinct CDR3 protein forms one entry, paired with its most common genes and DNA. This sample comprises about 1.1 million distinct CDR3 sequences, 35% to 45% of them detected only once. The ten largest clones capture 13% of the sample. Material for sequencing was blood. These receptors all stem from a man younger than 35 in good health.

The rearrangement joins TRBV9 to TRBJ2-3, with 7 nucleotides matching TRBD2. Trimming removed 3 bases from V and 2 bases from J; junction bases left unmatched: 6. Germline CDR1 reads SGDLS; CDR2 reads YYNGEE. This CDR3 contains 15 residues. The CDR3 region has the DNA TGTGCCAGCAGCGCGACGGGGGGATCCACAGATACGCAGTATTTT. Its protein product is CASSATGGSTDTQYF.

The chain links TRBV12-3 or TRBV12-4 to TRBJ1-2; TRBD1 aligns across 8 bases. This CDR3 spans 13 amino acids. V was clipped by 4 bases and J by 10 bases; unmatched bases: 8. The CDR3 region is CASSSDRVNDYTF. The CDR3 region has the DNA TGTGCCAGCAGTTCGGACAGGGTTAACGACTACACCTTC.

The chain combines TRBV6-6 with TRBJ2-7, with TRBD1 matching over 7 bases. The V gene end was trimmed by 6 bases and the J gene end by 3 bases; junction bases not matched to a gene: 11. Germline CDR1 reads MNHNY; CDR2 reads SVGAGI (reference sequence). This CDR3 has 15 amino acids. The CDR3 is CASRTGQDEVYEQYF. CDR3 nucleotide sequence: TGTGCCAGCAGAACTGGACAGGACGAGGTCTACGAGCAGTACTTC.

The chain employs TRBV4-3 and TRBJ1-4; D possibly corresponds to TRBD1 (5 bases). Germline values: CDR1 LGHNA, CDR2 YSLEER. The V gene lost 3 bases and the J gene lost 3 bases, with 8 bases spanning the gap. CDR3 length: 14 amino acids. The CDR3 nucleotides read TGCGCCAGCAGCCACGGGACCTCTAATGAAAAACTGTTTTTT. This encodes CASSHGTSNEKLFF.

V and J are TRBV20-1 and TRBJ2-3; the match to TRBD2 covers 9 bases. V gave up 6 bases and J gave up 4 bases; unmatched junction bases: 11. CDR3 length equals 15 residues. From germline, CDR1 is DFQATT and CDR2 SNEGSKA (reference sequence). The CDR3: CSAPQASGEADTQYF. DNA for the CDR3: TGCAGTGCGCCACAGGCTAGCGGGGAGGCAGATACGCAGTATTTT.

This chain uses TRBV28 with TRBJ1-2, with D unclear. CDR1 and CDR2 from the germline V gene are MDHEN and SYDVKM. This CDR3 is 11 amino acids long. The germline V and J ends were trimmed by 7 bases and 7 bases, with 10 bases remaining between them. CDR3 nucleotides: TGTGCCAGCACGTCCATGGGTGGCTACACCTTC. Protein sequence: CASTSMGGYTF.

This chain joins TRBV12-3 or TRBV12-4 and TRBJ1-6, with D hard to call. The CDR3 has 16 residues. V lost 5 bases to trimming and J lost 7 bases, with 18 bases between them. In DNA form, the CDR3 reads TGTGCCAGCAGTCAAAACCAACTCCAACACAATTCACCCCTCCACTTT. The encoded protein is CASSQNQLQHNSPLHF.

This rearrangement joins TRBV4-3 to TRBJ2-7, with TRBD2 matching over 11 bases. Unmatched junction bases numbered 4, after V lost 2 bases and J lost 4 bases. Germline V lookup: CDR1 LGHNA, CDR2 YSLEER. This CDR3 region has 15 residues. This chain's CDR3 is CASSQTSGGVYEQYF. CDR3 nucleotide sequence: TGCGCCAGCAGCCAAACTAGCGGGGGAGTATACGAGCAGTACTTC.

This clonotype was detected a few times. This sequence joins TRBV7-9 and TRBJ1-6, with TRBD1 as a possible D gene (6 bases). The V and J ends lost 5 bases and 3 bases respectively, with 17 bases between them. The germline V gene has CDR1 SEHNR and CDR2 FQNEAQ (reference sequence). The CDR3 spans 17 residues. DNA of the CDR3: TGTGCCAGCAGCCGTACCACAGGGATTAGCTATAATTCACCCCTCCACTTT. It encodes CASSRTTGISYNSPLHF. The full variable domain, with the rest looked up from reference TRBV7-9 and TRBJ1-6, is DTGVSQNPRHKITKRGQNVTFRCDPISEHNRLYWYRQTLGQGPEFLTYFQNEAQLEKSRLLSDRFSAERPKGSFSTLEIQRTEQGDSAMYLCASSRTTGISYNSPLHFGNGTRLTVT.

There are a few counts of this clonotype. J is TRBJ2-3 and V is TRBV29-1, with 15 bases matching TRBD2. Trimming removed 5 bases from V and 1 base from J; junction bases left unmatched: 4. Per germline, CDR1 SQVTM and CDR2 ANQGSEA. The CDR3 is 16 amino acids. CDR3 nucleotides: TGCAGCGTTACCCGGACTAGCGGGGGGGGCACAGATACGCAGTATTTT. It encodes CSVTRTSGGGTDTQYF.

This chain links TRBV12-3 or TRBV12-4 with TRBJ2-1; TRBD2 is a possible D gene (6 bases). Trimming shortened V by 0 bases and J by 9 bases, and 12 bases separated the two germline ends. This CDR3 region has 14 residues. CDR3 nucleotides: TGTGCCAGCAGTTTAGCCCGGGAGATGAGTGAGCAGTTCTTC. It codes for CASSLAREMSEQFF.

The rearrangement joins TRBV21-1 to TRBJ1-5; the table's D call, TRBD1, was not checked against the DNA. TRBV21-1 is assigned pseudogene status. CDR3 size: 15 residues. CDR3 sequence reads: CASPCESRFNQPQHF. CDR3 nucleotide sequence: TGTGCCAGCCCCTGCGAAAGCAGGTTCAATCAGCCCCAGCATTTT.

Details on this clonotype: The junction departs from germline at one end; a sequencing error may be responsible. V and J are TRBV6-1 and TRBJ1-5; 9 bases align to TRBD1. This CDR3 is 14 amino acids long. Germline-derived CDR1 and CDR2 are MNHNS and SASEGT. The CDR3 loop reads CTSTGTGHNQPQHF. In DNA, the CDR3 is TGTACCAGCACTGGGACAGGGCACAATCAGCCCCAGCATTTT.

The chain carries TRBV25-1 and TRBJ2-1, with D uncertain. The CDR3 is made up of 16 amino acids. The germline V gene encodes CDR1 MGHDK and CDR2 SYGVNS. The germline V and J ends were trimmed by 0 bases and 0 bases, with 9 bases remaining between them. CDR3 protein: CASSEYTDSSYNEQFF. DNA of the CDR3: TGTGCCAGCAGTGAATATACGGATAGCTCCTACAATGAGCAGTTCTTC.

The chain has TRBV24-1 and TRBJ1-4; D gene ambiguous. The V end lost 2 bases, the J end lost 7 bases, and 13 bases lay between the germline ends. Germline V gives CDR1 KGHDR, CDR2 SFDVKD. The CDR3 contains 15 residues. CDR3 loop: CATSDSGDLSEKLFF. The DNA of the CDR3 is TGTGCCACCAGTGATTCAGGAGATCTTAGTGAAAAACTGTTTTTT.

This rearrangement joins TRBV27 to TRBJ1-2, with a weak D call TRBD1 (5 bases). CDR1 MNHEY and CDR2 SMNVEV come from the germline V gene (reference sequence). This CDR3 has 13 amino acids. V shed 3 bases and J shed 8 bases, with 13 bases lying between them. This chain's CDR3 is CASSLGQTQGYTF. DNA of the CDR3: TGTGCCAGCAGTTTGGGGCAGACCCAGGGCTACACCTTC.

The chain carries TRBV20-1 and TRBJ2-3; 14 nucleotides align to TRBD2. Germline values: CDR1 DFQATT, CDR2 SNEGSKA (reference sequence). The CDR3 is 15 residues long. The V gene end was trimmed by 5 bases and the J gene end by 6 bases; junction bases not matched to a gene: 7. CDR3 DNA sequence: TGCAGTGCTGGGACTAGCGGGGGCGGTAGTGATACGCAGTATTTT. Its translation: CSAGTSGGGSDTQYF.

This clonotype was seen a few times. The rearrangement joins TRBV7-2 to TRBJ2-1; tentative D call: TRBD1 (5 bases). This CDR3 comprises 15 residues. With 1 base removed from V and 0 bases from J, the gap between germline ends came to 7 bases. Germline V gene data show CDR1 as SGHTA and CDR2 as FQGNSA. CDR3 nucleotide sequence: TGTGCCAGCAGCTTAGATCAGGGCTCCTACAATGAGCAGTTCTTC. It specifies CASSLDQGSYNEQFF. Drawing the rest from reference TRBV7-2 and TRBJ2-1, the complete variable domain is GAGVSQSPSNKVTEKGKDVELRCDPISGHTALYWYRQSLGQGLEFLIYFQGNSAPDKSGLPSDRFSAERTGGSVSTLTIQRTQQEDSAVYLCASSLDQGSYNEQFFGPGTRLTVL.

V and J are TRBV5-1 and TRBJ2-1, with D possibly being TRBD2 (7 bases). Trimming took off 4 bases at V and 3 bases at J, with 14 bases between the two ends. The CDR3 covers 15 residues. Germline-derived CDR1 and CDR2 are SGHRS and YFSETQ. The CDR3 DNA reads TGCGCCAGCAGCCAGGCCGGGGGGCACTACAATGAGCAGTTCTTC. This translates into CASSQAGGHYNEQFF.

This sequence joins TRBV12-5 and TRBJ2-3, with D tentatively TRBD1 or TRBD2 (7 bases each). Germline assignment: CDR1 LGHNT and CDR2 FRNRAP. This CDR3 comprises 16 residues. V gave up 5 bases and J gave up 5 bases, with 20 bases separating them. CDR3 coding DNA: TGTGCTAGTGGTCCCCTTAACGGCAGGGGGGGAGATACGCAGTATTTT. It translates to CASGPLNGRGGDTQYF.